Included here is one TCR beta chain sequence, with context. TCRdb reanalysed the PCR reads using MiXCR and keeps one entry per CDR3 protein. The profile covers about 21,000 distinct CDR3 sequences, with around 35% appearing a single time and 9% to 14% taken by the ten largest. This entry is derived from a study of tumor-infiltrating lymphocytes in oesophageal squamous cell carcinoma. The CDR3 is 15 residues long. Germline-derived CDR1 and CDR2 are MDHEN and SYDVKM. This sequence joins TRBV28 and TRBJ2-7; D is perhaps TRBD1 (6 bases). TRBJ2-1 explains the end of the DNA better; the J call may be wrong. This receptor was obtained from a male donor with esophageal squamous cell carcinoma. The sequenced sample consisted of esophageal tumor tissue. The CDR3 nucleotides read TGTGCCAGCAGTTTGGTAGGGGGTCGGTACAATGAGCAGTTCTTC. It translates to CASSLVGGRYNEQFF.